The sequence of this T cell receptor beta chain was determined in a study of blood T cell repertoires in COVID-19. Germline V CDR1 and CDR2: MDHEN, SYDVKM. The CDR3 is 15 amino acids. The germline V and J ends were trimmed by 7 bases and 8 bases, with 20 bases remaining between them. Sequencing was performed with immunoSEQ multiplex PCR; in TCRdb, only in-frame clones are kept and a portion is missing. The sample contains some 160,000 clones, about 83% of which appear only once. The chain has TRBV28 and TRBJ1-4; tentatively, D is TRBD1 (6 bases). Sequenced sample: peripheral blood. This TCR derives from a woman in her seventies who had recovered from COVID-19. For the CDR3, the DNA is TGTGCCAGCACCCCCGTGAGCTCCAGGGGCGAAAAACTGTTTTTT. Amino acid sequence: CASTPVSSRGEKLFF.